This T cell receptor (beta chain) was captured by sequencing in a study of shared clonotypes between healthy human individuals. This clone was found a few times. CDR3 length equals 13 residues. Germline assignment: CDR1 SGHDN and CDR2 FVKESK. The germline V and J ends were trimmed by 3 bases and 0 bases, with 5 bases remaining between them. CD45RA-negative memory and CD45RA+ naive subsets were split from the CD4+ cells. Authors' processing steps: Owing to the provision of junction-only sequences devoid of quality scores by immunoSEQ, filtering differed. Sequenced by immunoSEQ multiplex PCR; TCRdb stores in-frame clones only, minus some. V, J and clone size reflect that table, while D and trimming were determined from the DNA. The sample contains approximately 2.5 million clones, around 94% of which appear only once.

Sequencing was performed on naive CD4+ T cells sorted from blood. Subset specified: CD45RA+ positively selected. V gene TRBV14 combines with J gene TRBJ1-1; D remains ambiguous. The clonotype comes from a man between 18 and 29 years old in good health. In DNA form, the CDR3 reads TGTGCCAGCAGCCAGCGAATGAACACTGAAGCTTTCTTT. It is translated as CASSQRMNTEAFF.